This TCR beta chain was identified in a study of blood T cell repertoires in COVID-19. Turning to the study itself: The samples span acute and convalescent COVID-19 from the United States, Italy and Spain. Nucleic acid was either cDNA or gDNA, and it came from T cells, B-cell-depleted T cells, or PBMCs.

Methods used by the authors: How many nucleated cells were present was estimated from reference gene primer amplification. Sequencing was performed with immunoSEQ multiplex PCR; in TCRdb, only in-frame clones are kept and a portion is missing. That table furnishes V, J and clone size, whereas the DNA furnished D and trimming. The sample holds roughly 140,000 clones, about nine tenths seen once. The CDR3 has 14 amino acids. CDR1 is LGHNA and CDR2 is YSLEER in the germline V gene. J gave up 4 bases and V 2 bases, and 5 bases lay outside the gene matches. This receptor was obtained from a woman aged 60-70 years with active or convalescent COVID-19. J is TRBJ2-7 and V is TRBV4-3, with 7 bases identical to TRBD1. Sequencing used peripheral blood. The CDR3 region is CASSQKQGWYEQYF. The CDR3 coding sequence is TGCGCCAGCAGCCAAAAACAGGGGTGGTACGAGCAGTACTTC.